These 10 T cell receptor beta chains came from one sample sequenced in a study of technical replicates of blood from a few donors. Sequencing used immunoSEQ multiplex PCR; TCRdb keeps in-frame clones, though not all of them. The sample lists over 65,000 clones; 94% were seen once. The sample consisted of T cells isolated from PBMCs. These receptor sequences come from a human donor in good health.

The CDR3 DNA sequence: TGTGCCAGCGGCGGCGGCATCGGAAACACCATATATTTT. Amino acids: CASGGGIGNTIYF. The rearrangement links TRBV18 to TRBJ1-3; D remains unclear. Per germline, CDR1 KGHSH and CDR2 LQKENI. V was trimmed by 8 bases and J by 4 bases, leaving 12 bases between them. This CDR3 is built from 13 residues.

V is TRBV19 and J is TRBJ1-4; 8 bases line up with TRBD1. The junction had 11 bases not matched to a gene; V was cut back by 7 bases and J by 7 bases. CDR3 size: 15 residues. Germline V gene sequence: CDR1 LNHDA, CDR2 SQIVND (reference sequence). CDR3 region: CASTDPQGGIEKLFF. The CDR3 DNA follows: TGTGCCAGTACCGACCCACAGGGGGGGATTGAAAAACTGTTTTTT.

The CDR3 DNA reads TGCGCCAGCAGTGAGTACGTCCAAGGGAGGACCCAGTACTTC. Translated, it gives CASSEYVQGRTQYF. This chain links TRBV10-1 with TRBJ2-5; tentative D call: TRBD2 (5 bases). In germline, CDR1 is WNHNN, CDR2 SYGVQD (reference sequence). V shed 1 base and J shed 7 bases, with 13 bases lying between them. CDR3 length equals 14 residues.

The chain combines TRBV19 with TRBJ1-5; 10 bases are a match to TRBD1. CDR1 is LNHDA and CDR2 is SQIVND in the germline V gene (reference sequence). The CDR3 is made up of 17 amino acids. The V and J ends lost 1 base and 3 bases, in that order; junction bases with no gene match: 6. The CDR3 loop is CASSIGQGAMSNQPQHF. Here the CDR3 DNA reads TGTGCCAGTAGTATAGGACAGGGGGCGATGTCCAATCAGCCCCAGCATTTT.

The V call is TRBV4-1, the J call TRBJ2-7; 9 positions agree with TRBD2. V lost 3 bases to trimming and J lost 1 base; unmatched junction nucleotides: 4. The germline gives CDR1 MGHRA, CDR2 YSYEKL. CDR3 size: 15 residues. CDR3 sequence reads: CASSQKRGESYEQYF. Written as DNA, the CDR3 is TGCGCCAGCAGCCAGAAGCGGGGGGAATCCTACGAGCAGTACTTC.

This chain connects TRBV6-5 to TRBJ2-5; 9 nucleotides line up with TRBD1. The CDR3 is 11 residues long. V lost 11 bases, J lost 7 bases, and 5 bases stayed unmatched. Germline CDR1 is MNHEY and CDR2 is SVGAGI. The CDR3 here is CAGGTGLTQYF. CDR3 in DNA: TGTGCCGGGGGGACAGGGTTGACCCAGTACTTC.

The V call is TRBV9, the J call TRBJ1-1; D may be TRBD1 (5 bases). This CDR3 is 15 amino acids long. Germline V CDR1 and CDR2: SGDLS, YYNGEE. Trimming cost V 0 bases and J 5 bases, with 14 bases left between them. Here the CDR3 reads CASSVGRGGLTEAFF. Written as DNA, the CDR3 is TGTGCCAGCAGCGTAGGTAGGGGAGGATTGACTGAAGCTTTCTTT.

The rearrangement uses TRBV7-6 and TRBJ1-1; perhaps TRBD1 as D (6 bases). Trimming left V 4 bases short and J 1 base short, with 28 bases between. Looked up from germline, CDR1 is SGHVS and CDR2 is FNYEAQ. The CDR3 has 20 amino acids. The CDR3 sequence is CASSYTTSRRTVLPNTEAFF. The DNA for the CDR3 is TGTGCCAGCAGCTACACAACGTCGAGGAGGACAGTTCTCCCGAACACTGAAGCTTTCTTT.

The V and J genes are TRBV7-9 and TRBJ2-1; the match to TRBD2 covers 14 bases. The germline V gene encodes CDR1 SEHNR and CDR2 FQNEAQ (reference sequence). This CDR3 has 17 amino acids. J lost 7 bases, V lost 1 base, and 6 bases had no gene match. CDR3 DNA sequence: TGTGCCAGCAGCTTAGGAGGGACTAGCGGGAGCTTGAATGAGCAGTTCTTC. It encodes CASSLGGTSGSLNEQFF.

The chain couples TRBV2 to TRBJ1-5; the D is unclear. This CDR3 region has 14 residues. Germline CDR1 is SNHLY and CDR2 is FYNNEI. Between the trimmed V and J ends, which lost 3 bases and 4 bases, there was a span of 10 bases. The CDR3 nucleotides are TGTGCCAGCAGTGAGGCCAGCGCTAATCAGCCCCAGCATTTT. This encodes CASSEASANQPQHF. The full variable domain, in which reference TRBV2 and TRBJ1-5 provide the parts outside the CDR3, is EPEVTQTPSHQVTQMGQEVILRCVPISNHLYFYWYRQILGQKVEFLVSFYNNEISEKSEIFDDQFSVERPDGSNFTLKIRSTKLEDSAMYFCASSEASANQPQHFGDGTRLSIL.